Each of the 14 T cell receptor beta chains below was sequenced from the same sample in a study of blood T cell repertoires in COVID-19. This table comes from immunoSEQ multiplex PCR, and its TCRdb copy is limited to in-frame clones, with some not included. The data show 59,000 or so clones, approximately 91% seen once. The sequenced sample consisted of peripheral blood. The origin of the receptors is a human donor in a cohort sampled during active COVID-19.

The chain employs TRBV10-1 and TRBJ2-7; TRBD2 aligns across 13 bases. The CDR3 loop spans 14 amino acids. Germline trimming cut 6 bases from V and 2 bases from J; bases unmatched to any gene: 1. Germline CDR1 and CDR2: WNHNN and SYGVQD (reference sequence). CDR3 sequence: CASRGTSGAYEQYF. Here the CDR3 DNA reads TGCGCCAGCAGGGGGACTAGCGGGGCCTACGAGCAGTACTTC.

The chain carries TRBV27 and TRBJ1-6; D perhaps matches TRBD1 (6 bases). This CDR3 has 15 amino acids. Trimming shortened V by 3 bases and J by 10 bases, and 16 bases separated the two germline ends. CDR1 is MNHEY and CDR2 is SMNVEV in the germline V gene (reference sequence). The CDR3 nucleotides read TGTGCCAGCAGTTTCGTCTCGTACAGGGAATCACCCCTCCACTTT. Encoded protein: CASSFVSYRESPLHF.

This clone was seen a few times. The CDR3 loop reads CASSGYREPTGELFF. CDR3 coding DNA: TGTGCCAGCAGCGGGTACAGGGAACCCACCGGGGAGCTGTTTTTT. The chain joins TRBV11-3 to TRBJ2-2; a possible D gene is TRBD1 (6 bases). The V end lost 5 bases, the J end lost 4 bases, and 14 bases lay between the germline ends. The CDR3 is 15 residues long. In germline, CDR1 is SGHNT, CDR2 YENEEA.

The rearrangement uses TRBV3-1 (or the pseudogene TRBV3-2) and TRBJ2-4; D perhaps matches TRBD1 (6 bases). The CDR3 spans 15 residues. CDR1 and CDR2 from the germline V gene are LGHDT and YNNKEL (reference sequence). V was pared by 1 base and J by 6 bases, with 13 bases between. CDR3 coding DNA: TGTGCCAGCAGCCAAGTTTTGGGACACTTAAACATTCAGTACTTC. Protein sequence: CASSQVLGHLNIQYF.

This clone has a handful of counts. The rearrangement joins TRBV19 to TRBJ1-1; no clear D. Trimming pared 2 bases from V and 1 base from J, leaving 5 bases between. Germline V lookup: CDR1 LNHDA, CDR2 SQIVND (reference sequence). This CDR3 spans 13 amino acids. CDR3 in DNA: TGTGCCAGTAGTATACGGAGGAACACTGAAGCTTTCTTT. Its protein product is CASSIRRNTEAFF.

On this clone itself: The identical CDR3 is also encoded by other nucleotide sequences in the sample. The chain carries TRBV19 and TRBJ2-2; maybe TRBD1 (5 bases). With 1 base removed from V and 5 bases from J, the gap between germline ends came to 8 bases. CDR1 LNHDA and CDR2 SQIVND come from the germline V gene (reference sequence). The CDR3 covers 14 residues. The CDR3 nucleotides are TGTGCCAGTAGTATAGCAAGGGGAACCGGGGAGCTGTTTTTT. It yields the protein CASSIARGTGELFF.

This clone occurred once. J is TRBJ1-1 and V is TRBV28; D call uncertain. With 4 bases removed from V and 9 bases from J, the gap between germline ends came to 15 bases. CDR1 and CDR2 (germline): MDHEN, SYDVKM. The CDR3 has 13 amino acids. CDR3 bases: TGTGCCAGCAGTTATGGGCCCCGAGGGAAAGCTTTCTTT. Encoded protein: CASSYGPRGKAFF.

The rearrangement joins TRBV5-6 to TRBJ1-2, with TRBD1 matching 7 bases. V lost 3 bases to trimming and J lost 4 bases; unmatched junction nucleotides: 9. The CDR3 totals 15 residues. Germline CDR1 is SGHDT and CDR2 is YYEEEE. CDR3 sequence reads: CASSSSGQRLYGYTF. The CDR3 DNA is TGTGCCAGCAGCTCCTCGGGACAGAGACTCTATGGCTACACCTTC.

The V call is TRBV5-1, the J call TRBJ1-5, with D maybe TRBD1 (5 bases). Trimming removed 3 bases from V and 0 bases from J, with 10 bases in between. The CDR3 has 15 amino acids. The V gene's germline CDR1 is SGHRS and CDR2 YFSETQ. In DNA, the CDR3 is TGCGCCAGCAGCTGGGCAGGGAATAGCAATCAGCCCCAGCATTTT. Its translation is CASSWAGNSNQPQHF.

The table lists this clone with a few counts. The chain uses TRBV28 and TRBJ1-5; D is unresolved. Per germline, CDR1 MDHEN and CDR2 SYDVKM. This CDR3 is 15 amino acids long. The ends were cut back, 4 bases at V and 0 bases at J, with 10 bases in the middle. The CDR3 region has the DNA TGTGCCAGCAGTTCCCCGAGGCTTAGCAATCAGCCCCAGCATTTT. Protein: CASSSPRLSNQPQHF.

The gene calls are TRBV7-9 and TRBJ1-4; D gene unclear. This CDR3 has 12 amino acids. The germline CDR1 and CDR2 sequences are SEHNR and FQNEAQ (reference sequence). Trimming pared 5 bases from V and 4 bases from J, leaving 5 bases between. DNA of the CDR3: TGTGCCAGCAGCCTAATTAATGAAAAACTGTTTTTT. Its translation: CASSLINEKLFF. Looking up the rest from reference TRBV7-9 and TRBJ1-4 gives the full variable domain: DTGVSQNPRHKITKRGQNVTFRCDPISEHNRLYWYRQTLGQGPEFLTYFQNEAQLEKSRLLSDRFSAERPKGSFSTLEIQRTEQGDSAMYLCASSLINEKLFFGSGTQLSVL.

The rearrangement joins TRBV11-3 to TRBJ2-7; TRBD1 matches 10 bases. J gave up 6 bases and V 5 bases, and 10 bases lay outside the gene matches. Per the germline V gene, CDR1 is SGHNT and CDR2 is YENEEA. CDR3 size: 15 residues. This CDR3 is CASSLSRQGAREQYF. Written as DNA, the CDR3 is TGTGCCAGCAGCCTAAGCCGACAGGGGGCGCGCGAGCAGTACTTC.

The chain is built from TRBV29-1 and TRBJ1-4, with 8 bases lining up with TRBD1. V trimming: 7 bases; J trimming: 7 bases; junction bases outside the gene matches: 11. Germline CDR1 and CDR2: SQVTM and ANQGSEA. This CDR3 region has 14 residues. CDR3 nucleotide sequence: TGCAGCGGCAATACCGGGACAGGTAGTGAAAAACTGTTTTTT. Amino acid sequence: CSGNTGTGSEKLFF.

The V and J genes are TRBV29-1 and TRBJ1-1; D is possibly TRBD1 (6 bases). CDR1 SQVTM and CDR2 ANQGSEA come from the germline V gene. The length of the CDR3 is 14 residues. Deletions cut 2 bases from V and 4 bases from J, with 14 bases between. In DNA form, the CDR3 reads TGCAGCGTTGAACTCAGGGGTCGTGGCACTGAAGCTTTCTTT. It encodes CSVELRGRGTEAFF.